There are many counts of the clone carrying this TCR beta chain. What it binds is not known. The data are from a study of T-cell memory formation after mild COVID-19. Study-wide points: Clones that got smaller from day 15 to 85 had even CD4/CD8, while clones growing later tipped toward CD4+.

The CDR3 length is 14 residues. V gave up 1 base and J gave up 0 bases, with 6 bases separating them. CDR1 and CDR2 (germline): SGHVS, FNYEAQ. TCRdb re-derived calls from the 5' RACE reads in MiXCR, one entry per CDR3 protein. The table lists around 390,000 distinct CDR3 sequences, roughly 15% of them singletons, with about 22% in the top ten. Sample: PBMCs or a T cell subset sorted from them (not recorded which). The chain uses TRBV7-6 and TRBJ2-5, with D uncertain. This receptor was obtained from a man aged 18 to 29 who had mild COVID-19 (a few samples of this study predate the infection). Cell type and time point are not known. The CDR3 protein is CASSLGTNQETQYF. The CDR3 DNA is TGTGCCAGCAGCTTAGGTACTAACCAAGAGACCCAGTACTTC.